This T cell receptor beta chain was profiled in a study of somatic mutations in cytotoxic T cells in rheumatoid arthritis. For the study at large: Patient blood, 30 ml in EDTA, was obtained immediately after diagnosis and prior to the start of any treatment. Including V beta1+ cells that were sequenced for TCRB, some T-cell populations stained with V beta antibodies were flow-sorted at nearly 100% purity.

CD4+ and CD8+ cells were isolated by positive magnetic bead selection, with purity checked by flow cytometry. Study findings and constraints: Multiple comparisons were not accounted for in the slight TRBV07 underrepresentation seen in rheumatoid arthritis patients.

The CDR3 extends over 15 amino acids. V gave up 5 bases and J gave up 3 bases; unmatched junction bases: 10. Germline V gene lookup returns CDR1 LNHDA and CDR2 SQIVND (reference sequence). Some clones are missing from TCRdb's copy, which holds only in-frame ones; the method was immunoSEQ multiplex PCR. This sample has thousands of clones, with around 80% found just once. Details on this clone: What it binds is unknown.

Sequencing used CD8+ T cells sorted from blood. This TCR came from an adult with rheumatoid arthritis. This rearrangement joins TRBV19 to TRBJ2-7; 7 nucleotides match TRBD1. The CDR3 DNA follows: TGTGCCAGTAGTTTTTCCTTGGGACAGAACTACGAGCAGTACTTC. Residues: CASSFSLGQNYEQYF.